This T cell receptor beta chain was recovered during a study of blood T cell repertoires in COVID-19. Study summary: Spain, Italy and the United States supplied samples that represented acute and convalescent COVID-19. Nucleic acid was either cDNA or gDNA, and it came from T cells, B-cell-depleted T cells, or PBMCs.

J gave up 5 bases and V 5 bases, and 5 bases lay outside the gene matches. The CDR3 spans 14 residues. Germline V CDR1 and CDR2: LGHDT, YNNKEL (reference sequence). Methods used by the authors: Quantification of nucleated cells was approximated via reference gene primer amplification. This table comes from immunoSEQ multiplex PCR, and its TCRdb copy is limited to in-frame clones, with some not included. V and J calls and clone size follow that table, whereas D and trimming were derived from the DNA. Among about 260,000 clones listed, about 83% were seen once. The sequenced sample consisted of peripheral blood. The clonotype was recovered from a woman in her thirties or forties who had recovered from COVID-19. The J gene is TRBJ2-2, the V gene TRBV3-1 (or the pseudogene TRBV3-2); 7 bases align to TRBD1. CDR3 residues: CASSYRGLTGELFF. CDR3 coding DNA: TGTGCCAGCAGCTACAGGGGTTTAACCGGGGAGCTGTTTTTT.